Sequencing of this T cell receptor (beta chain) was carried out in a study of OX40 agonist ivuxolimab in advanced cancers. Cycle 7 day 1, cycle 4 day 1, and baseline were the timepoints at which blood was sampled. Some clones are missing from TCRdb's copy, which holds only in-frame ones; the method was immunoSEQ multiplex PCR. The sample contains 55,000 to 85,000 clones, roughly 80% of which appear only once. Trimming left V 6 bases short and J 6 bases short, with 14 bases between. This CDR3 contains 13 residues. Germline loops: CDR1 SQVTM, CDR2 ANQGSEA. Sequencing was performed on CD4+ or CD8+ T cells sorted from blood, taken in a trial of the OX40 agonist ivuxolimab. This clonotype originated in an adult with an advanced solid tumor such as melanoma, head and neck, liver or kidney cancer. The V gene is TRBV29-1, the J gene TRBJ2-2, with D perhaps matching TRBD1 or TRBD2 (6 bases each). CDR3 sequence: CSVADGGAGELFF. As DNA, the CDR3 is TGCAGCGTGGCCGACGGGGGCGCCGGGGAGCTGTTTTTT.